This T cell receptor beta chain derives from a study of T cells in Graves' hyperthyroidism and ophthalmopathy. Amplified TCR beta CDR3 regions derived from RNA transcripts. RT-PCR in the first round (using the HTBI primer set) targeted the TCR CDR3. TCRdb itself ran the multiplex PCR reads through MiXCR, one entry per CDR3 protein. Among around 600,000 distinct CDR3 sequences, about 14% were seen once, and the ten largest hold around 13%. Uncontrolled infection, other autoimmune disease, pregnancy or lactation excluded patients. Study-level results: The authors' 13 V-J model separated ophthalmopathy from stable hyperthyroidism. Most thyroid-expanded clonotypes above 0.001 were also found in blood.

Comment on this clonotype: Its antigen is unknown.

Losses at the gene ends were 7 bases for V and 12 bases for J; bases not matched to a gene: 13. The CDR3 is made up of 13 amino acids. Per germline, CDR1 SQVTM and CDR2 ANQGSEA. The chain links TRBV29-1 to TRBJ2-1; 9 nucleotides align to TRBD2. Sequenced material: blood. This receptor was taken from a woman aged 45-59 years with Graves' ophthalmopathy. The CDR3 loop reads CSARWVAGARQFF. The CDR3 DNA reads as TGCAGCGCTCGGTGGGTAGCGGGAGCCAGGCAGTTCTTC.